One and the same sample provided the 18 T cell receptor beta chains below, sequenced in a study of read filtering for tumor transcriptome and immune sequencing. From about 0.4 ug of RNA, a library with molecular barcoded alpha/delta and beta/gamma adaptors was made. Using its own MiXCR run on the reads, TCRdb lists one record per CDR3 protein. The sample has roughly 130,000 distinct CDR3 sequences; roughly 13% are singletons. The sequenced sample was a population of CD138-negative cells sorted from bone marrow. The receptors derive from a donor aged 40 or older with multiple myeloma.

This clonotype was found many times. The V call is TRBV7-8, the J call TRBJ1-1; maybe TRBD1 (5 bases). V lost 5 bases, J lost 8 bases, and 12 bases lay in between. This CDR3 is 12 amino acids long. Germline-derived CDR1 and CDR2 are SGHVS and FQNEAQ. The CDR3 DNA sequence: TGTGCCAGCAGCACCCAACGGGGGGAAGCTTTCTTT. This codes for CASSTQRGEAFF.

This sequence joins TRBV4-2 and TRBJ1-5; D is unclear. This CDR3 contains 12 residues. V shed 4 bases and J shed 8 bases, with 9 bases lying between them. Germline CDR1 is LGHNA and CDR2 is YNFKEQ. The CDR3 DNA follows: TGTGCCAGCAGCCTGACCGGGGAGCCCCAGCATTTT. Its translation is CASSLTGEPQHF.

This clonotype was seen more than once but under ten times. The CDR3 region is CSARGSGGGSDTQYF. CDR3 nucleotide sequence: TGCAGTGCTAGAGGATCGGGAGGGGGGTCAGATACGCAGTATTTT. The V and J genes are TRBV20-1 and TRBJ2-3, with TRBD2 matching 8 bases. J gave up 4 bases and V 1 base, and 7 bases lay outside the gene matches. The CDR3 covers 15 residues. Germline-derived CDR1 and CDR2 are DFQATT and SNEGSKA (reference sequence).

This clonotype was counted at least ten times. V and J are TRBV18 and TRBJ2-1; the D is unclear. V was pared by 0 bases and J by 7 bases, with 4 bases between. The CDR3 has 12 amino acids. Germline CDR1 reads KGHSH; CDR2 reads LQKENI. CDR3 residues: CASSPPLNEQFF. In DNA form, the CDR3 reads TGTGCCAGCTCACCACCATTAAATGAGCAGTTCTTC.

This chain links TRBV28 with TRBJ2-2; 7 bases map to TRBD2. V trimming: 7 bases; J trimming: 6 bases; junction bases outside the gene matches: 14. The length of the CDR3 is 16 residues. The germline V gene encodes CDR1 MDHEN and CDR2 SYDVKM. CDR3 DNA: TGTGCCAGCACCACCGGACACGAGGGAGGGTCCGGGGAGCTGTTTTTT. Protein sequence: CASTTGHEGGSGELFF. Looking up the rest from reference TRBV28 and TRBJ2-2 gives the full variable domain: DVKVTQSSRYLVKRTGEKVFLECVQDMDHENMFWYRQDPGLGLRLIYFSYDVKMKEKGDIPEGYSVSREKKERFSLILESASTNQTSMYLCASTTGHEGGSGELFFGEGSRLTVL.

On this clonotype: The CDR3 does not close with the conserved phenylalanine or tryptophan, likely indicating a read error. The DNA is omitted, as the CDR3 cannot be located on it reliably, and the CDR3 follows TCRdb's listing. Here the CDR3 reads CASSLERTEGQETQNS. The rearrangement links TRBV7-2 to TRBJ2-5; TRBD1 is taken as the D call from the table, unchecked against the DNA. The CDR3 has 16 residues if both end residues are counted. Germline lookup yields CDR1 SGHTA and CDR2 FQGNSA.

This clonotype was picked up a small number of times. The chain uses TRBV30 and TRBJ2-3; tentatively, D is TRBD2 (7 bases). The CDR3 length is 14 residues. Germline CDR1 GTSNPN, CDR2 SVGIG (reference sequence). V lost 8 bases and J 3 bases, leaving 18 bases between the germline ends. CDR3 region: CAGRGGGLTDTQYF. Here the CDR3 DNA reads TGTGCCGGAAGGGGGGGAGGGCTTACAGATACGCAGTATTTT.

In regard to this clonotype: Being one base from a much bigger clone, this may be a read error. V is TRBV20-1 and J is TRBJ2-2; D is perhaps TRBD2 (5 bases). CDR1 and CDR2 from the germline V gene are DFQATT and SNEGSKA (reference sequence). This CDR3 has 13 residues. The CDR3 bases are TGCAGTGCTAGAATGGGGTTCACCGGGGTGCTGTTTTTT. As protein: CSARMGFTGVLFF.

With respect to this clonotype: A much larger clone differs from this one at a single base, so this may be a read error. This CDR3 reads CASNLVGVGMNTEAFF. For the CDR3, the DNA is TGCGCCAGCAACTTGGTCGGGGTTGGGATGAACACTGAAGCTTTCTTT. The chain joins TRBV5-1 to TRBJ1-1; no clear D gene. From germline, CDR1 is SGHRS and CDR2 YFSETQ. This CDR3 has 16 residues.

The chain is built from TRBV15 and TRBJ1-1, with D hard to call. Germline CDR1 reads LNHNV; CDR2 reads YYDKDF (reference sequence). The CDR3 extends over 13 amino acids. With 5 bases removed from V and 2 bases from J, the gap between germline ends came to 9 bases. The CDR3 DNA reads as TGTGCCACCAGCTACTACCGTAACACTGAAGCTTTCTTT. Amino acids: CATSYYRNTEAFF.

This clonotype was counted many times. V is TRBV3-1 and J is TRBJ1-2; D is undetermined. Trimming removed 1 base from V and 6 bases from J, with 15 bases in between. The CDR3 runs to 15 residues. From germline, CDR1 is LGHDT and CDR2 YNNKEL (reference sequence). In nucleotides, the CDR3 is TGTGCCAGCAGCCAAGCCGACCGGGGATTGGATGGCTACACCTTC. As protein: CASSQADRGLDGYTF. Based on the CDR3 plus reference TRBV3-1 and TRBJ1-2, the full variable domain is DTAVSQTPKYLVTQMGNDKSIKCEQNLGHDTMYWYKQDSKKFLKIMFSYNNKELIINETVPNRFSPKSPDKAHLNLHINSLELGDSAVYFCASSQADRGLDGYTFGSGTRLTVV.

This clonotype was counted at least ten times. The rearrangement links TRBV6-1 to TRBJ1-5; D uncertain. The CDR3 is 13 amino acids. Trimming removed 1 base at V and 6 bases at J, with 7 bases between. CDR1 and CDR2 from the germline V gene are MNHNS and SASEGT. CDR3 sequence reads: CASSEGRTQPQHF. As DNA, the CDR3 is TGTGCCAGCAGTGAAGGGAGAACTCAGCCCCAGCATTTT.

This clonotype was observed at least ten times. The chain has TRBV12-3 or TRBV12-4 and TRBJ2-7; D perhaps matches TRBD1 (5 bases). This CDR3 has 14 residues. V lost 3 bases, J lost 0 bases, and 9 bases lay in between. The CDR3 DNA reads TGTGCCAGCAGTTTGGGGCACAGCTCCTACGAGCAGTACTTC. Protein product: CASSLGHSSYEQYF.

There are many counts of this clonotype. V usage is TRBV11-2 and J usage is TRBJ2-1; D gene unclear. Per the germline V gene, CDR1 is SGHAT and CDR2 is FQNNGV. The CDR3 has 14 residues. V lost 1 base to trimming and J lost 6 bases, with 10 bases between them. CDR3: CASSLGLSGNEQFF. CDR3 bases: TGTGCCAGCAGCTTAGGCCTGTCGGGCAATGAGCAGTTCTTC.

This clonotype showed up many times. This chain connects TRBV6-4 to TRBJ1-6; 11 bases match TRBD1. Trimming cost V 9 bases and J 7 bases; bases outside gene matches: 8. The CDR3 spans 15 residues. Germline-derived CDR1 and CDR2 are MRHNA and SNTAGT. The CDR3: CASRTGTGGNSPLHF. The CDR3 DNA reads as TGTGCCAGTAGAACCGGGACAGGGGGAAATTCACCCCTCCACTTT.

At least ten counts were recorded for this clonotype. The CDR3 coding sequence is TGCAGCGTTGATGGGGGACTAGCGGGTTTCGAGCAGTTCTTC. Protein: CSVDGGLAGFEQFF. The chain links TRBV29-1 to TRBJ2-1; 12 bases agree with TRBD2. The CDR3 is 14 residues long. Trimming at V came to 3 bases and at J to 10 bases, leaving 7 bases not matched to a gene. CDR1 and CDR2 from the germline V gene are SQVTM and ANQGSEA.

This clonotype showed up many times. The gene calls are TRBV5-5 and TRBJ2-5; TRBD2 aligns across 7 bases. J lost 5 bases, V lost 0 bases, and 10 bases had no gene match. The CDR3 is made up of 16 amino acids. Germline CDR1 is SGHKS and CDR2 is YYEKEE (reference sequence). CDR3 amino acids: CASSLEAGVGRETQYF. The CDR3 nucleotides read TGTGCCAGCAGCTTGGAGGCGGGAGTAGGCCGGGAGACCCAGTACTTC. The full variable domain, with the rest looked up from reference TRBV5-5 and TRBJ2-5, is DAGVTQSPTHLIKTRGQQVTLRCSPISGHKSVSWYQQVLGQGPQFIFQYYEKEERGRGNFPDRFSARQFPNYSSELNVNALLLGDSALYLCASSLEAGVGRETQYFGPGTRLLVL.

This clonotype was seen more than once but under ten times. The chain combines TRBV5-4 with TRBJ2-2; no reliable D call. CDR1 and CDR2 (germline): SGHNT, YYREEE (reference sequence). This CDR3 has 16 amino acids. With 0 bases removed from V and 1 base from J, the gap between germline ends came to 10 bases. The CDR3 loop reads CASSLDPGLNTGELFF. The DNA of the CDR3 is TGTGCCAGCAGCTTGGATCCGGGCTTGAACACCGGGGAGCTGTTTTTT. The full variable domain, its missing parts supplied by reference TRBV5-4 and TRBJ2-2, is ETGVTQSPTHLIKTRGQQVTLRCSSQSGHNTVSWYQQALGQGPQFIFQYYREEENGRGNFPPRFSGLQFPNYSSELNVNALELDDSALYLCASSLDPGLNTGELFFGEGSRLTVL.